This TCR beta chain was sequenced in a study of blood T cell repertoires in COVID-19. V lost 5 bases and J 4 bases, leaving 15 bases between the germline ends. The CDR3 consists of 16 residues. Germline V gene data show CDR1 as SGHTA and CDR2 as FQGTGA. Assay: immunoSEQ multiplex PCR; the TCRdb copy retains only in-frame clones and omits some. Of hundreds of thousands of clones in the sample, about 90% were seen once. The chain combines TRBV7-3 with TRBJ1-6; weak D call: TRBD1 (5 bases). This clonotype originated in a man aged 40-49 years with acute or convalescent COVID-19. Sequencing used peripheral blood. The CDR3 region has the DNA TGTGCCAGCAGCCCCCCCCGGGGGAGATATAATTCACCCCTCCACTTT. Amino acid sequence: CASSPPRGRYNSPLHF.